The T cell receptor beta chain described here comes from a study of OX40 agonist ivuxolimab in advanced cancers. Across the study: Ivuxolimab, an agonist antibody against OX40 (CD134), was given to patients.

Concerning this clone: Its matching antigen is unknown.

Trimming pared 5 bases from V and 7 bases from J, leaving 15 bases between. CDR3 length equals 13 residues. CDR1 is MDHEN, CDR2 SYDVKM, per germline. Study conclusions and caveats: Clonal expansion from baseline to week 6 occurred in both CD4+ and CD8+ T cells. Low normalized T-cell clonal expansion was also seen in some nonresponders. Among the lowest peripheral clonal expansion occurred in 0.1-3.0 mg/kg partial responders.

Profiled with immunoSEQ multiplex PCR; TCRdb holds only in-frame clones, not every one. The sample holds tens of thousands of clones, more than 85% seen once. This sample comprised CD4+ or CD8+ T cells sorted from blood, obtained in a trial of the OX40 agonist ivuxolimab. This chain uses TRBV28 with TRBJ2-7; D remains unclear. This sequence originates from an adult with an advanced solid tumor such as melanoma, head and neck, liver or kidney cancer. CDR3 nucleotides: TGTGCCAGCAGTCCCCGGATCGTGGGGGAGCAGTACTTC. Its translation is CASSPRIVGEQYF.